This TCR beta chain originates from a study of blood T cell repertoires in COVID-19. About the study: From the United States, Italy and Spain came samples of acute and convalescent COVID-19.

Cohort 3 donors counted as recovered after two negative PCRs, clearance, or resolved symptoms. Using immunoSEQ multiplex PCR, the repertoire was profiled, and TCRdb retains in-frame clones only, with some absent. There are approximately 280,000 clones in the sample; less than 85% occur only once, and roughly 2.5% lies in the top ten. The CDR3 loop spans 15 amino acids. Per germline, CDR1 MNHEY and CDR2 SVGAGI. With V trimmed by 7 bases and J by 4 bases, 8 bases remained unmatched. Sequencing was done on a sample of PBMCs or T cells enriched from blood (not recorded which). J is TRBJ2-1 and V is TRBV6-5, with 9 bases fitting TRBD1. The receptor's source is a woman aged 50 to 65 who had recovered from COVID-19. CDR3 sequence (DNA): TGTGCCAGCAAACCACAGGGGGCGCGTTACAATGAGCAGTTCTTC. Translating gives CASKPQGARYNEQFF.